This is a list of T cell receptor beta chains from one sample in a study of T-cell memory formation after mild COVID-19. In TCRdb, the 5' RACE reads were re-called with MiXCR into one record per CDR3 protein. The table includes 150,000 to 200,000 distinct CDR3 sequences, less than 20% detected once. The specimen sequenced was PBMCs or a T cell subset sorted from them (not recorded which). These receptors all stem from a man younger than 35 who had mild COVID-19 (a few samples of this study predate the infection). Cell type and time point are not known. Both conserved end residues are part of each CDR3. Each record gives: CDR3 length, V gene, J gene, clone size, D gene, CDR3 DNA, CDR3 protein. D genes are given only for firm matches. Some rows have no size entry. The others give once, few or many, or a class for an expanded clone.

14	TRBV6-1	TRBJ1-1	-	TRBD1	TGTGCCAGCAGGTGGGACAGGGCGAACACTGAAGCTTTCTTT	CASRWDRANTEAFF
15	TRBV9	TRBJ2-1	-	-	TGTGCCAGCAGCGTAGGGGGACTTCTTACCAATGAGCAGTTCTTC	CASSVGGLLTNEQFF
14	TRBV6-1	TRBJ2-5	-	-	TGTGCCAGCAGTGCTGGACGGAACCAAGAGACCCAGTACTTC	CASSAGRNQETQYF
17	TRBV7-2	TRBJ2-5	many	TRBD2	TGTGCCAGCAGCATCTTACTAGCGGGGGGGCCGGGAGAGACCCAGTACTTC	CASSILLAGGPGETQYF
13	TRBV7-9	TRBJ1-5	-	-	TGTGCCAGCAGCTTAGGGGGCCAGGGCCCCCAGCATTTT	CASSLGGQGPQHF
13	TRBV25-1	TRBJ1-2	few	TRBD1	TGTGCCAGCAGTAGGACAGGGGTCTATGGCTACACCTTC	CASSRTGVYGYTF
14	TRBV7-8	TRBJ2-7	-	TRBD1	TGTGCCAGCAGCCCACAGGGGACCTCCTACGAGCAGTACTTC	CASSPQGTSYEQYF
13	TRBV12-3/TRBV12-4	TRBJ2-3	few	-	TGTGCCAGCACCCGAAGGGCCTCGGATACGCAGTATTTT	CASTRRASDTQYF
17	TRBV10-3	TRBJ2-1	-	TRBD2	TGTGCCATCAGTGAGTCGAAGTTGGCGGGAGGGGACAATGAGCAGTTCTTC	CAISESKLAGGDNEQFF
13	TRBV10-3	TRBJ2-5	few	-	TGTGCCATCGCGAGGGAGCGAGAGGAGACCCAGTACTTC	CAIAREREETQYF
16	TRBV7-2	TRBJ2-5	-	-	TGTGCCAGCAGCTTACAGAGGCAGGGGATAAGGGAGACCCAGTACTTC	CASSLQRQGIRETQYF
14	TRBV6-6	TRBJ1-4	-	-	TGTGCCAGCACCTTGGGGGGTTCTAGTGAAAAACTGTTTTTT	CASTLGGSSEKLFF
13	TRBV20-1	TRBJ1-1	few	-	TGCAGTGCTGGGCTTGGGATGGGGACTGAAGCTTTCTTT	CSAGLGMGTEAFF
14	TRBV5-1	TRBJ1-5	many	TRBD1	TGCGCCAGCAGAACCGACAGGGAGGCTCAGCCCCAGCATTTT	CASRTDREAQPQHF
11	TRBV10-3	TRBJ2-3	-	-	TGTGCCATCCGTCAGGGAGATACGCAGTATTTT	CAIRQGDTQYF
15	TRBV9	TRBJ2-7	-	TRBD1	TGTGCCAGCAGCGTAGCCGGGACAGCGGCGTACGAGCAGTACTTC	CASSVAGTAAYEQYF
15	TRBV11-2	TRBJ2-5	-	TRBD1	TGTGCCAGCAGCCCCGGAACAGGGGCAGGAGAGACCCAGTACTTC	CASSPGTGAGETQYF
15	TRBV7-6	TRBJ2-2	-	-	TGTGCCAGCAGCCGATTTTCGAGGGGTAACGGGGAGCTGTTTTTT	CASSRFSRGNGELFF
15	TRBV5-1	TRBJ1-5	-	-	TGCGCCAGCAGCCCAACAGGGATTGCGGGTCAGCCCCAGCATTTT	CASSPTGIAGQPQHF
15	TRBV6-5	TRBJ1-2	-	-	TGTGCCAGCAGTCATGCTACGACAGCTAACTATGGCTACACCTTC	CASSHATTANYGYTF
15	TRBV7-9	TRBJ1-6	many	-	TGTGCCAGCAGCTTGGCAGGGGCGCGGAGCTCACCCCTCCACTTT	CASSLAGARSSPLHF
16	TRBV18	TRBJ1-5	few	-	TGTGCCAGCTCACTCGGCGGCGGCTGGGGCAATCAGCCCCAGCATTTT	CASSLGGGWGNQPQHF
13	TRBV30	TRBJ1-6	-	-	TGTGCCTGGACAGGGGCGTTTATGGCACCCCTCCACTTT	CAWTGAFMAPLHF
12	TRBV30	TRBJ2-7	few	TRBD1	TGTGCCTGGAGCTTACAGGGGGCCAAGCAGTACTTC	CAWSLQGAKQYF
17	TRBV5-6	TRBJ1-1	few	-	TGTGCCAGCAGCTTCTCCCATGATGGGCGGGTGAACACTGAAGCTTTCTTT	CASSFSHDGRVNTEAFF
14	TRBV12-3/TRBV12-4	TRBJ1-6	once	-	TGTGCCAGCAGTTTAGGGACAGATAATTCACCCCTCCACTTT	CASSLGTDNSPLHF
14	TRBV12-3/TRBV12-4	TRBJ2-1	-	TRBD2	TGTGCCAGCACCCCGCCGGGGGGCTACAATGAGCAGTTCTTC	CASTPPGGYNEQFF
16	TRBV15	TRBJ2-4	-	-	TGTGCCACCCGACTTCTCCCTAGGGGGGGGAAAAACATTCAGTACTTC	CATRLLPRGGKNIQYF
14	TRBV6-5	TRBJ2-7	-	TRBD1	TGTGCCAGCAGTTACATCGACAGGGGGCAAGAGCAGTACTTC	CASSYIDRGQEQYF
15	TRBV7-2	TRBJ1-2	few	TRBD1	TGTGCCAGCAGCTTATGGGGACAGGGGGCCTATGGCTACACCTTC	CASSLWGQGAYGYTF
15	TRBV5-1	TRBJ1-1	-	TRBD1	TGCGCCAGCAGCTTGGCGACAGGGAGCTACACTGAAGCTTTCTTT	CASSLATGSYTEAFF
13	TRBV5-8	TRBJ1-2	medium-sized	-	TGTGCCAGCAGCTTGTACGCAGGGCCAGGCTACACCTTC	CASSLYAGPGYTF
13	TRBV7-9	TRBJ1-1	-	TRBD1	TGTGCCAGCAGAGCTACAGGGGGCGCGGAAGCTTTCTTT	CASRATGGAEAFF
12	TRBV6-5	TRBJ2-5	-	-	TGTGCCAGCAAGGCGACCGGGGAGACCCAGTACTTC	CASKATGETQYF